This T cell receptor (beta chain) is from a study of T cell repertoires in cytomegalovirus infection. Study overall: Public TCR beta signatures marked donors with CMV infection and the matching HLA. Whole-study results and caveats: The study identified carriers of CMV plus the relevant HLA from cumulative public TCR beta family frequency.

TCRdb re-derived calls from the reads in MiXCR, one entry per CDR3 protein. The sample holds some 160,000 distinct CDR3 sequences; approximately 17% are singletons and the top ten take 15% to 20%. As regards this clonotype: Its matching antigen is unknown.

The CDR3 is 17 residues long. V lost 7 bases to trimming and J lost 2 bases; unmatched junction nucleotides: 9. This TCR came from a human donor in good health (CMV status not recorded). Some clones in this sample may be carry-over from other donors' samples. The sample taken for sequencing was CD8+ T cells from PBMCs. This sequence joins TRBV12-3 or TRBV12-4 and TRBJ2-7, with 15 nucleotides matching TRBD2. The CDR3 DNA reads TGTGCCAGCAACTTAAGGACTAGCGGGAGGGACCCCTACGAGCAGTACTTC. Translation: CASNLRTSGRDPYEQYF.